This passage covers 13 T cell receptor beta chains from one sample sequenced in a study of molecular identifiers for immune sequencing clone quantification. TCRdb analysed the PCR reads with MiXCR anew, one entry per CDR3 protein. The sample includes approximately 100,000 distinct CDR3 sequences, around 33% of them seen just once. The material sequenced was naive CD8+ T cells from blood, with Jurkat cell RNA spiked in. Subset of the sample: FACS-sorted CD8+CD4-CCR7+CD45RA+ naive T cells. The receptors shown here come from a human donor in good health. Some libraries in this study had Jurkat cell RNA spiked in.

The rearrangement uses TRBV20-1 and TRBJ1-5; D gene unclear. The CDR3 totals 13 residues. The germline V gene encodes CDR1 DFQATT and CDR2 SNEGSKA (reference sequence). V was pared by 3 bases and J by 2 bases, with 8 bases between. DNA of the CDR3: TGCAGTGCTAGCCCCCGGCGCAATCAGCCCCAGCATTTT. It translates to CSASPRRNQPQHF.

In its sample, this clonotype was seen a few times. CDR3 protein: CASSLGQGAGELFF. The CDR3 DNA is TGTGCCAGCAGCTTAGGACAGGGGGCCGGGGAGCTGTTTTTT. The chain carries TRBV7-2 and TRBJ2-2, with 9 positions matching TRBD1. This CDR3 contains 14 residues. In germline, CDR1 is SGHTA, CDR2 FQGNSA. Trimming cost V 1 base and J 6 bases; bases outside gene matches: 0.

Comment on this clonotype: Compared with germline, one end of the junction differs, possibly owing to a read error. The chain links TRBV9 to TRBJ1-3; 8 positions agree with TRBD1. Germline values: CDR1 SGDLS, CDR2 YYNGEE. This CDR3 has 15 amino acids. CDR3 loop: CASSSDRGRGITIYF. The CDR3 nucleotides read TGTGCCAGCAGCTCTGACAGGGGCCGTGGAATCACCATATATTTT.

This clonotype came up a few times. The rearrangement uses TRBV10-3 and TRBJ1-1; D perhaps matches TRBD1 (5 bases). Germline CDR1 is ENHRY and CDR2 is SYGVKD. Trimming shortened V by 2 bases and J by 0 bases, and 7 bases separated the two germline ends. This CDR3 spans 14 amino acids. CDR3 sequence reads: CAISEAGMNTEAFF. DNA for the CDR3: TGTGCCATCAGTGAGGCAGGGATGAACACTGAAGCTTTCTTT.

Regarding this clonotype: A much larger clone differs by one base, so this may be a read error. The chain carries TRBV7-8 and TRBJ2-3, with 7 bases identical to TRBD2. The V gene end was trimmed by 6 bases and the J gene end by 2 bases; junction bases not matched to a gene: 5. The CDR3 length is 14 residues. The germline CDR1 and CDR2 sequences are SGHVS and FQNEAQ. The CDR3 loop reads CASRSGTITDTQYF. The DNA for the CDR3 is TGTGCCAGCAGGTCGGGGACTATCACAGATACGCAGTATTTT. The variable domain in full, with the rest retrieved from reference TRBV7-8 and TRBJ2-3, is GAGVSQSPRYKVAKRGQDVALRCDPISGHVSLFWYQQALGQGPEFLTYFQNEAQLDKSGLPSDRFFAERPEGSVSTLKIQRTQQEDSAVYLCASRSGTITDTQYFGPGTRLTVL.

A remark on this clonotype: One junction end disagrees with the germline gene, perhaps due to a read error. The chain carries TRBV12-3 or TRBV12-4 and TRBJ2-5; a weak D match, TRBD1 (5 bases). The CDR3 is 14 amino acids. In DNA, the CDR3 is TGTGCCAGCTGTTTGCTGCAGGGACAAGAGACCCAGTACTTC. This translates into CASCLLQGQETQYF.

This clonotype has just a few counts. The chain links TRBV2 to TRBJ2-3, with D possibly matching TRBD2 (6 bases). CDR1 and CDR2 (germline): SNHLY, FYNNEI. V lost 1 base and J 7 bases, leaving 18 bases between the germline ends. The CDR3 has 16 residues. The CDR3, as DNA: TGTGCCAGCAGTGAAGTTAGGGACTTTGGGGCGAATACGCAGTATTTT. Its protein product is CASSEVRDFGANTQYF.

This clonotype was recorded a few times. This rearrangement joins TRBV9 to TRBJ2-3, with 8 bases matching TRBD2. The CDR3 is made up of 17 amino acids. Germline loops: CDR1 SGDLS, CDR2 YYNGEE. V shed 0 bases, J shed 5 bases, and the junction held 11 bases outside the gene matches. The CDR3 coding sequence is TGTGCCAGCAGCGTAGTCGGCAGCCAAACTAGCGGAGATACGCAGTATTTT. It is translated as CASSVVGSQTSGDTQYF.

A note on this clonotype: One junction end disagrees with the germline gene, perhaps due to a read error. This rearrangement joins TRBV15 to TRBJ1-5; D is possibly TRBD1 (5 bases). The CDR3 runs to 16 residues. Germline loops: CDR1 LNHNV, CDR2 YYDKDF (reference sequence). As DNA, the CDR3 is TGTGCCACCAGTAGAGGGACTCCAGGCCCCAATCAGCCCCTGCATTTT. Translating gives CATSRGTPGPNQPLHF.

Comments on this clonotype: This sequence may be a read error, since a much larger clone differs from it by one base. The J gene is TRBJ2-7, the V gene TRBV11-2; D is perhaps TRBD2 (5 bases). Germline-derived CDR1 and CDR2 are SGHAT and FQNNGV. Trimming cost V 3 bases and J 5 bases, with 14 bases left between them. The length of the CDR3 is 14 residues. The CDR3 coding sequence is TGTGCCAGCAGCTTGGTGCGGGTGGGCAACGAGCAGTACTTC. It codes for CASSLVRVGNEQYF.

CDR3 sequence (DNA): TGTGCCACCAGTGCGTACAGGGGGCTTAACACCGGGGAGCTGTTTTTT. This sequence encodes CATSAYRGLNTGELFF. The chain couples TRBV24-1 to TRBJ2-2, with 9 bases fitting TRBD1. The CDR3 extends over 16 amino acids. Trimming cost V 5 bases and J 2 bases; bases outside gene matches: 5. Per germline, CDR1 KGHDR and CDR2 SFDVKD.

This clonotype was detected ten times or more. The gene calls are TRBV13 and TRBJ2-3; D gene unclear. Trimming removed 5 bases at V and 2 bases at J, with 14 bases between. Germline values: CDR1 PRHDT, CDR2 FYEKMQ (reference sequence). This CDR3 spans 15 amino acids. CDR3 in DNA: TGTGCCAGCAGCGAGGCCAGGATCACCACAGATACGCAGTATTTT. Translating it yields CASSEARITTDTQYF.

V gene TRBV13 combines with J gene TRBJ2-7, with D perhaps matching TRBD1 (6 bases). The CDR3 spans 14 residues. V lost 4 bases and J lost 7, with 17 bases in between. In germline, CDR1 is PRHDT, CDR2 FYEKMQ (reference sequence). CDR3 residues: CASSSLDRPVEQYF. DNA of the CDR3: TGTGCCAGCAGCTCATTAGACAGGCCGGTTGAGCAGTACTTC.